This TCR beta chain was sequenced for a study of metastatic and nonmetastatic thyroid tumors. This clone was observed a few times. All patients were untreated before thyroid surgery. With MiXCR, TCRdb reprocessed the PCR reads. The sample yields about 89,000 clones, around 12% seen once. The germline gives CDR1 LGHDT, CDR2 YNNKEL (reference sequence). This CDR3 is built from 15 residues. V lost 4 bases to trimming and J lost 4 bases; unmatched junction nucleotides: 4. This clonotype originated in a female donor with papillary thyroid cancer or a benign thyroid nodule (not recorded which). Some clones in this sample may be carry-over from other donors' samples. The sample consisted of tumor tissue. The chain is built from TRBV3-1 and TRBJ1-5; 10 bases fit TRBD1. In DNA, the CDR3 is TGTGCCAGCAGCCGCCGACAGGGGGCAAATCAGCCCCAGCATTTT. Translation gives CASSRRQGANQPQHF.